This T cell receptor (beta chain) was captured in a study of shared clonotypes between healthy human individuals. Study-level background: There were three CD4 naive, three CD4 memory, two CD8 naive and one CD8 memory plates per donor.

The study, taken as a whole, reports: The sampled material consisted only of blood, and tissue repertoires are likely to differ.

This clone was found once. What it binds is unknown. Germline-derived CDR1 and CDR2 are MGHDK and SYGVNS. The CDR3 consists of 15 residues. With 1 base removed from V and 4 bases from J, the gap between germline ends came to 11 bases. Profiled with immunoSEQ multiplex PCR; TCRdb holds only in-frame clones, not every one. The data contain more than 2 million clones, 90% to 95% of them seen just once; the ten biggest clones take up 0.1% to 0.15%. The sample taken for sequencing was naive CD4+ T cells sorted from blood. As to subset: CD45RA+ positively selected. The clonotype originates from a young man in good health. V is TRBV25-1 and J is TRBJ2-1, with D perhaps matching TRBD1 (5 bases). CDR3 sequence: CASSEWGRTYNEQFF. CDR3 bases: TGTGCCAGCAGTGAATGGGGCAGGACGTACAATGAGCAGTTCTTC.